This TCR beta chain was profiled in a study of OX40 agonist ivuxolimab in advanced cancers. For the wider study: The costimulatory receptor OX40 (CD134) was targeted by ivuxolimab, a fully human IgG2 agonistic monoclonal antibody. Of the roughly 52 dose-escalation patients, hepatocellular carcinoma was present in roughly 19, melanoma in roughly 15, renal cell carcinoma in 9 and head and neck cancer in 9. Intravenous ivuxolimab was administered to patients every 2 weeks at six dose levels: 0.01, 0.1, 0.3, 1.5, 3 and 10 mg/kg. Partial responses occurred in three dose-escalation patients: two with cutaneous melanoma and one with hepatocellular carcinoma. The point of sequencing TCRbeta in the periphery was to test whether ivuxolimab changed TCR sequence diversity and drove clonal T-cell expansion. The paper covers the monotherapy dose-escalation part of the phase I ivuxolimab trial, which included N ≈ 57 patients. In the dose-escalation cohort, 65% to 85% of patients were male, and the mean age was approximately 60 years with a range of about 20 to 80. Prior anti-PD-1, anti-PD-L1 or anti-CTLA-4 therapy was permitted, and approximately 39% of dose-escalation patients had received checkpoint inhibitors. General study outcomes and caveats: In the 0.1-3.0 mg/kg groups, partial responders had among the lowest normalized peripheral clonal expansion, particularly in CD8+ T cells. Low levels of normalized T-cell clonal expansion were also seen in some patients who did not respond. Antigen specificity was not determined for the clonally expanded peripheral T cells. On average, CD8+ T cells showed more expanded clones than CD4+ T cells after ivuxolimab. Clonal expansion of both CD4+ and CD8+ blood T cells was observed from baseline to week 6 at doses 0.1 to 3.0 mg/kg.

The trial excluded patients who had a history of autoimmune disease or who were on systemic immunosuppression. Peripheral blood for TCR sequencing was drawn from every dose cohort at baseline, at cycle 4 day 1 and at cycle 7 day 1. The samples were taken from a phase I, first-in-human, multicenter, open-label dose-escalation trial of ivuxolimab. Adults with locally advanced or metastatic head and neck squamous cell, hepatocellular, melanoma or renal cell carcinoma were enrolled in the trial. Before TCR sequencing, CD4+ T cells and CD8+ T cells were sorted from peripheral blood as separate populations. From V the trimming removes 2 bases and from J it removes 6 bases, while the gene matches leave 10 bases of the junction unaccounted for. CDR1 LNHDA and CDR2 SQIVND are derived from the germline V gene (reference sequence). The CDR3 contains 18 residues, cysteine and phenylalanine counted. Solely the CDR3 DNA is kept, with 54 bases framed from the first base.

Of note for this clone: Its antigen is unknown. Base qualities are not provided; no much larger clone lies one nucleotide away.

Genomic DNA was isolated from the sorted cells so that the TCRbeta CDR3 region could be sequenced. The immunoSEQ Assay was used for sequencing of TCRbeta CDR3 regions. The table was pulled from immuneACCESS by TCRdb, which kept in-frame rearrangements only. Such tables lose some clones; where checked, under half of the loss comes from unresolved V genes, and the rest has no known cause. The sample has tens of thousands of clones on record, around 91% of them singletons. The ten largest clones add up to over 0.35% of the sample. This receptor was identified in an adult with an advanced solid tumor such as melanoma, head and neck, liver or kidney cancer. The sequencing here drew on CD4+ or CD8+ T cells sorted from blood, taken in a trial of the OX40 agonist ivuxolimab. The chain is encoded by TRBV19 joined to TRBJ2-1; the junction holds 13 bases that match TRBD2. The CDR3 reads as follows: CASSITGLAGVVFNEQFF. The DNA reads as follows: TGTGCCAGTAGTATAACCGGACTAGCGGGAGTTGTCTTCAATGAGCAGTTCTTC.